The 23 T cell receptor beta chains below all came from one sample that was sequenced in a study of shared clonotypes between healthy human individuals. The protocol was immunoSEQ multiplex PCR, while the TCRdb copy is restricted to in-frame clones and leaves out a portion. This table holds some 1,100,000 clones, about 80% found once. Sequencing input: memory CD4+ T cells from PBMCs. The subset here: CD45RA-negative fraction. The receptors originated from a man aged 18 to 29 in good health. Some clones in this sample may be carry-over from other donors' samples.

The chain recombines TRBV18 with TRBJ2-3, with D possibly being TRBD2 (6 bases). CDR3 length: 14 residues. Germline assignment: CDR1 KGHSH and CDR2 LQKENI. Trimming pared 4 bases from V and 10 bases from J, leaving 18 bases between. CDR3 in DNA: TGTGCCAGCTCACAAAACCGGGCGGAGGGAGCGCAGTATTTT. It is translated as CASSQNRAEGAQYF.

This clone appeared a few times. A much larger clone lies one base from this, so it may be a read error. The same CDR3 arises from other DNA sequences in this sample as well. CDR3 in amino acids: CASSMGALGTEAFF. The CDR3 DNA sequence: TGTGCCAGTAGTATGGGGGCGCTGGGGACTGAAGCTTTCTTT. J is TRBJ1-1 and V is TRBV19; D is perhaps TRBD1 (6 bases). The ends were cut back, 3 bases at V and 5 bases at J, with 13 bases in the middle. The CDR3 extends over 14 amino acids. Germline V gene lookup returns CDR1 LNHDA and CDR2 SQIVND (reference sequence).

On this clone: Other nucleotide sequences in the sample specify the same CDR3. V gene TRBV14 combines with J gene TRBJ2-5; D unresolved. V was trimmed by 0 bases and J by 5 bases, leaving 4 bases between them. Germline CDR1 is SGHDN and CDR2 is FVKESK. The CDR3 consists of 12 residues. The CDR3 DNA reads as TGTGCCAGCAGCCAAGAAGGGGAGACCCAGTACTTC. Translated: CASSQEGETQYF. Full variable domain (outside the CDR3, taken from reference TRBV14 and TRBJ2-5): EAGVTQFPSHSVIEKGQTVTLRCDPISGHDNLYWYRRVMGKEIKFLLHFVKESKQDESGMPNNRFLAERTGGTYSTLKVQPAELEDSGVYFCASSQEGETQYFGPGTRLLVL.

The chain has TRBV5-4 and TRBJ1-5, with TRBD1 matching 12 bases. This CDR3 is built from 16 residues. The germline gives CDR1 SGHNT, CDR2 YYREEE (reference sequence). After removal of 4 bases from V and 2 bases from J, the junction contained 4 bases not matched to a gene. The CDR3 nucleotides read TGTGCCAGCAGCGCGGGACAGGGGGCTGGCAATCAGCCCCAGCATTTT. Protein sequence: CASSAGQGAGNQPQHF.

The chain recombines TRBV10-2 with TRBJ2-4; D may be TRBD2 (6 bases). From germline, CDR1 is WSHSY and CDR2 SAAADI. The CDR3 is made up of 14 amino acids. Trimming pared 4 bases from V and 3 bases from J, leaving 10 bases between. The CDR3 nucleotides read TGCGCCAGCAGTGTCCTCGGGGGCAAAAACATTCAGTACTTC. Encoded protein: CASSVLGGKNIQYF.

The chain employs TRBV2 and TRBJ2-5; D is unresolved. Trimming took 1 base from V and 1 from J, leaving 10 bases between them. Germline V gene sequence: CDR1 SNHLY, CDR2 FYNNEI. The length of the CDR3 is 15 residues. The CDR3 coding sequence is TGTGCCAGCAGTGAAGTGAGACGTTTCCAAGAGACCCAGTACTTC. It yields the protein CASSEVRRFQETQYF.

V is TRBV15 and J is TRBJ1-1, with a tentative D call TRBD1 (6 bases). This CDR3 region has 15 residues. CDR1 LNHNV and CDR2 YYDKDF come from the germline V gene (reference sequence). Trimming removed 1 base from V and 1 base from J, with 10 bases in between. For the CDR3, the DNA is TGTGCCACCAGCAGAGCAGGGGCTGGGAACACTGAAGCTTTCTTT. It yields the protein CATSRAGAGNTEAFF.

The rearrangement joins TRBV19 to TRBJ1-2, with D unclear. Germline lookup yields CDR1 LNHDA and CDR2 SQIVND (reference sequence). The V end was cut by 3 bases, the J end by 0 bases, with 11 bases between. The CDR3 has 15 residues. The CDR3 DNA follows: TGTGCCAGTAGTATGGGCGGGTTTCCTAACTATGGCTACACCTTC. Translated: CASSMGGFPNYGYTF.

This clone was found a few times. The same CDR3 also results from other DNA sequences found in this sample. The J gene is TRBJ2-2, the V gene TRBV10-3; no clear D gene. Germline V lookup: CDR1 ENHRY, CDR2 SYGVKD. The CDR3 length is 14 residues. V lost 3 bases and J 0 bases, leaving 5 bases between the germline ends. The CDR3 DNA reads as TGTGCCATCAGTGACGGACCGAACACCGGGGAGCTGTTTTTT. It specifies CAISDGPNTGELFF.

This chain uses TRBV5-1 with TRBJ1-2; D call uncertain. Germline V lookup: CDR1 SGHRS, CDR2 YFSETQ. Trimming pared 0 bases from V and 8 bases from J, leaving 17 bases between. The CDR3 sequence is 15 residues long. The CDR3 sequence is CASSLGVVSPWGYTF. The CDR3 region has the DNA TGCGCCAGCAGCTTGGGGGTCGTGTCTCCCTGGGGCTACACCTTC. The whole variable domain, filled in from reference TRBV5-1 and TRBJ1-2, reads KAGVTQTPRYLIKTRGQQVTLSCSPISGHRSVSWYQQTPGQGLQFLFEYFSETQRNKGNFPGRFSGRQFSNSRSEMNVSTLELGDSALYLCASSLGVVSPWGYTFGSGTRLTVV.

The V gene is TRBV2, the J gene TRBJ2-2, with TRBD2 matching over 8 bases. The CDR3 length is 14 residues. The ends lost 8 bases at V and 7 bases at J; junction bases unmatched: 9. Looked up from germline, CDR1 is SNHLY and CDR2 is FYNNEI. As DNA, the CDR3 is TGTGCCAGCGTCCAACGGGAGGGGGACGGGGAGCTGTTTTTT. As protein: CASVQREGDGELFF.

The chain uses TRBV6-6 and TRBJ1-2; D ambiguous. In germline, CDR1 is MNHNY, CDR2 SVGAGI (reference sequence). The CDR3 extends over 12 amino acids. V was pared by 4 bases and J by 3 bases, with 6 bases between. CDR3 DNA: TGTGCCAGCAGTTTAATTTACTATGGCTACACCTTC. This translates into CASSLIYYGYTF.

The chain has TRBV4-2 and TRBJ2-5; perhaps TRBD1 as D (5 bases). V shed 2 bases and J shed 1 base, with 17 bases lying between them. The CDR3 has 17 amino acids. The germline V gene has CDR1 LGHNA and CDR2 YNFKEQ. The CDR3 DNA follows: TGTGCCAGCAGCCAACCCAGTCAGGGAATGGGCCAAGAGACCCAGTACTTC. Protein product: CASSQPSQGMGQETQYF.

V and J are TRBV5-1 and TRBJ1-5, with no clear D. CDR3 length: 13 residues. Germline lookup yields CDR1 SGHRS and CDR2 YFSETQ. V gave up 4 bases and J gave up 3 bases, with 8 bases separating them. The CDR3 reads CASSIDPNQPQHF. In DNA form, the CDR3 reads TGCGCCAGCAGCATAGACCCCAATCAGCCCCAGCATTTT.

The rearrangement joins TRBV27 to TRBJ1-5, with D perhaps TRBD1 (6 bases). CDR1 and CDR2 from the germline V gene are MNHEY and SMNVEV (reference sequence). The CDR3 has 15 amino acids. Trimming pared 0 bases from V and 6 bases from J, leaving 12 bases between. The CDR3 region is CASSLSPDRSQPQHF. In DNA, the CDR3 is TGTGCCAGCAGTTTATCCCCAGACAGGTCTCAGCCCCAGCATTTT.

The chain combines TRBV18 with TRBJ2-7; no clear D. CDR1 is KGHSH and CDR2 is LQKENI in the germline V gene. Trimming shortened V by 0 bases and J by 5 bases, and 20 bases separated the two germline ends. The CDR3 length is 17 residues. The DNA for the CDR3 is TGTGCCAGCTCACCACCGGGATCAGGTCCTCAGTACCACGAGCAGTACTTC. Its translation is CASSPPGSGPQYHEQYF.

V gene TRBV9 combines with J gene TRBJ2-1; 10 bases are shared with TRBD2. The CDR3 covers 19 residues. Germline V gives CDR1 SGDLS, CDR2 YYNGEE. Unmatched junction bases numbered 14, after V lost 4 bases and J lost 1 base. The CDR3 region is CASSSPRGLAGVSYNEQFF. The CDR3 DNA sequence: TGTGCCAGCAGCAGCCCACGGGGCCTAGCGGGAGTGTCCTACAATGAGCAGTTCTTC.

This chain uses TRBV6-5 with TRBJ2-5; D perhaps matches TRBD2 (6 bases). The J call could be wrong; TRBJ2-7 is a better fit for the DNA end. The germline V gene has CDR1 MNHEY and CDR2 SVGAGI. This CDR3 contains 14 residues. In nucleotides, the CDR3 is TGTGCCAGCAGTTACGGGGGGACCTCCTACGAGCAGTACTTC. Its protein product is CASSYGGTSYEQYF.

The rearrangement uses TRBV6-6 and TRBJ1-1, with 8 bases fitting TRBD1. This CDR3 contains 14 residues. CDR1 is MNHNY, CDR2 SVGAGI, per germline (reference sequence). The V gene end was trimmed by 4 bases and the J gene end by 7 bases; junction bases not matched to a gene: 8. CDR3 amino acids: CASSSTGQVGEAFF. The CDR3 coding sequence is TGTGCCAGCAGTTCGACGGGACAGGTCGGTGAAGCTTTCTTT.

This clone appeared a single time. The chain couples TRBV5-1 to TRBJ2-7; D is ambiguous. With 2 bases removed from V and 0 bases from J, the gap between germline ends came to 18 bases. The germline V gene encodes CDR1 SGHRS and CDR2 YFSETQ. CDR3 length equals 17 residues. The CDR3 bases are TGCGCCAGCAGCTTAGGCCCCATATCCGGAATCTCCTACGAGCAGTACTTC. This sequence encodes CASSLGPISGISYEQYF.

This clone showed up just once. The chain links TRBV28 to TRBJ2-2, with TRBD1 as a possible D gene (6 bases). The CDR3 length is 17 residues. V was pared by 3 bases and J by 3 bases, with 17 bases between. Per germline, CDR1 MDHEN and CDR2 SYDVKM. CDR3 residues: CASSLKGVGRYTGELFF. CDR3 coding DNA: TGTGCCAGCAGTTTGAAGGGGGTGGGGAGATACACCGGGGAGCTGTTTTTT.

The rearrangement uses TRBV4-1 and TRBJ2-1, with a possible D match to TRBD2 (6 bases). Per the germline V gene, CDR1 is MGHRA and CDR2 is YSYEKL. The CDR3 is made up of 16 amino acids. The V end was cut by 0 bases, the J end by 2 bases, with 11 bases between. CDR3 coding DNA: TGCGCCAGCAGCCAAGAGGGCGGGATCCCCTACAATGAGCAGTTCTTC. It codes for CASSQEGGIPYNEQFF.

The J gene is TRBJ1-1, the V gene TRBV10-3; perhaps TRBD1 as D (5 bases). CDR3 length: 13 amino acids. V shed 10 bases and J shed 2 bases, with 14 bases lying between them. The germline V gene has CDR1 ENHRY and CDR2 SYGVKD. This chain's CDR3 is CATEGRANTEAFF. The CDR3, as DNA: TGTGCCACCGAGGGGAGAGCTAACACTGAAGCTTTCTTT.